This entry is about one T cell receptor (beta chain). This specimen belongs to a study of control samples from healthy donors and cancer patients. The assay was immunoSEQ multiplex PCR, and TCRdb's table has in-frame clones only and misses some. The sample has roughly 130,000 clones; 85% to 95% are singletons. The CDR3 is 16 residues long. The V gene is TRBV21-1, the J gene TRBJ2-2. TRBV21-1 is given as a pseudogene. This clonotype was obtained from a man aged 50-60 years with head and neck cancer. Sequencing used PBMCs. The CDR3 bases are TGTGCCAGCAGCAAAGGTTTGGGGTCCATTCGGGGGGAGCTGTTTTTT. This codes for CASSKGLGSIRGELFF.